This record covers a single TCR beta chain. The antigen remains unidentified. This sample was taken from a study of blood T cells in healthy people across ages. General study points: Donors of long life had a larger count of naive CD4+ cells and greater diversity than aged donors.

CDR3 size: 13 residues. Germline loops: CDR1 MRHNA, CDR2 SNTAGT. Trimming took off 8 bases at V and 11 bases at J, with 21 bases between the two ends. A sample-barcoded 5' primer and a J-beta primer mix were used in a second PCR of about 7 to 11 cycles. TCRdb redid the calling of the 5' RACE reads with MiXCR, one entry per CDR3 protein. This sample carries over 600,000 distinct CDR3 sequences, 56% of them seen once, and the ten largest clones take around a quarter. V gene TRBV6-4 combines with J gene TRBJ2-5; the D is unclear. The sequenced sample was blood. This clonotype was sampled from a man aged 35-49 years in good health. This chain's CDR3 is CASGVAVRNEQYF. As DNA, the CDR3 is TGTGCCAGCGGGGTAGCCGTTAGGAATGAGCAGTACTTC.